The 2 T cell receptor beta chains given below trace back to one sample, sequenced in a study of T-cell reconstitution after alpha-beta-depleted transplantation in children. TCRbeta library preparation incorporated unique molecular identifiers. TCRdb redid the calling of the PCR reads with MiXCR, one entry per CDR3 protein. Altogether about 600,000 distinct CDR3 sequences are present, roughly a tenth being singletons, with the ten largest covering about 4.2%. The sample consisted of PBMCs from the stem cell graft donor, taken from the stem cell graft. The receptor source for this set is a human donor who donated a stem cell graft to a child with acute myeloid leukemia.

The chain recombines TRBV20-1 with TRBJ1-3; 7 positions agree with TRBD1. The CDR3 runs 16 residues. Germline CDR1 DFQATT, CDR2 SNEGSKA (reference sequence). Germline trimming cut 3 bases from V and 0 bases from J; bases unmatched to any gene: 8. The CDR3 DNA is TGCAGTGCTAGTGAGGCAGGGGGGAGCTCTGGAAACACCATATATTTT. Translating gives CSASEAGGSSGNTIYF.

This clonotype came up a few times. This sequence joins TRBV20-1 and TRBJ1-1; 7 bases line up with TRBD1. In germline, CDR1 is DFQATT, CDR2 SNEGSKA (reference sequence). Unmatched junction bases numbered 10, after V lost 6 bases and J lost 6 bases. This CDR3 is built from 13 residues. The CDR3, as DNA: TGCAGTGCGCCCTTCGGACAGGTCGCTGAAGCTTTCTTT. Translated: CSAPFGQVAEAFF.